This TCR beta chain was documented in a study of T cell changes during pregnancy in multiple sclerosis. Assay: immunoSEQ multiplex PCR; the TCRdb copy retains only in-frame clones and omits some. The table records about 73,000 clones, approximately 92% of them present only once. CDR1 and CDR2 (germline): SGHKS, YYEKEE (reference sequence). This CDR3 spans 13 amino acids. The V segment lost 2 bases and the J segment 5 bases; nucleotides outside the gene matches: 3. This clonotype was obtained from a female donor in good health, enrolled as a control in a pregnancy study. This sequence joins TRBV5-5 and TRBJ2-5; 7 bases map to TRBD1. Sample: peripheral blood, taken in the third trimester of pregnancy. The CDR3 region has the DNA TGTGCCAGCAGCTTACAGGGGTCCGAGACCCAGTACTTC. Amino acids: CASSLQGSETQYF.